The source of this TCR beta chain is a study of OX40 agonist ivuxolimab in advanced cancers. Study-level information: Dose-escalation patients suffered from hepatocellular carcinoma, melanoma, renal cell or head and neck cancer. Study-level results: CD8+ T cells (on average) carried more expanded clones than CD4+ T cells. CD4+ and CD8+ T cells in blood underwent clonal expansion by week 6 at 0.1 to 3.0 mg/kg.

Losses at the gene ends were 2 bases for V and 2 bases for J; bases not matched to a gene: 9. The germline gives CDR1 MDHEN, CDR2 SYDVKM. The CDR3 extends over 16 amino acids. TCRdb's table, derived via immunoSEQ multiplex PCR, lists solely in-frame clones and lacks some. Of tens of thousands of clones detected, 86% appear once; the ten largest clones hold nearly 25%. About this clone itself: Its specificity is not known.

This specimen consisted of CD4+ or CD8+ T cells sorted from blood, obtained in a trial of the OX40 agonist ivuxolimab. The V call is TRBV28, the J call TRBJ2-7; 7 positions agree with TRBD2. The receptor comes from an adult with an advanced solid tumor such as melanoma, head and neck, liver or kidney cancer. The CDR3 DNA sequence: TGTGCCAGCAGTTTACAAGGCCGCGGGAGTCCCTACGAGCAGTACTTC. Translation: CASSLQGRGSPYEQYF.